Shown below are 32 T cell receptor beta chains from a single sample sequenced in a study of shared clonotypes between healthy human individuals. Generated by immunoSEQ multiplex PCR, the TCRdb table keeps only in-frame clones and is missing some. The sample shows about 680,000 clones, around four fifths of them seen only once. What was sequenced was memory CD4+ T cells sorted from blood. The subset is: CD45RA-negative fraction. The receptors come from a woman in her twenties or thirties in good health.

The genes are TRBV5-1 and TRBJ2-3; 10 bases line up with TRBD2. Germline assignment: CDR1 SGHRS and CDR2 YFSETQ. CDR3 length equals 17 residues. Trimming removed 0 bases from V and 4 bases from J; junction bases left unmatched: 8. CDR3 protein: CASSLDGGSGRADTQYF. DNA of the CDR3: TGCGCCAGCAGCTTGGATGGAGGGAGCGGGAGGGCAGATACGCAGTATTTT. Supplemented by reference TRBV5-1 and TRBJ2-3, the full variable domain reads KAGVTQTPRYLIKTRGQQVTLSCSPISGHRSVSWYQQTPGQGLQFLFEYFSETQRNKGNFPGRFSGRQFSNSRSEMNVSTLELGDSALYLCASSLDGGSGRADTQYFGPGTRLTVL.

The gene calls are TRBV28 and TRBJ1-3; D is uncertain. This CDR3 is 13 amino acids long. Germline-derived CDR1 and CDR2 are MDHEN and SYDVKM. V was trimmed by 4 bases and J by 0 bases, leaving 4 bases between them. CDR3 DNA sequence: TGTGCCAGCAGTTCACTCTCTGGAAACACCATATATTTT. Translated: CASSSLSGNTIYF. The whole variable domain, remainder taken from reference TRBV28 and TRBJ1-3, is DVKVTQSSRYLVKRTGEKVFLECVQDMDHENMFWYRQDPGLGLRLIYFSYDVKMKEKGDIPEGYSVSREKKERFSLILESASTNQTSMYLCASSSLSGNTIYFGEGSWLTVV.

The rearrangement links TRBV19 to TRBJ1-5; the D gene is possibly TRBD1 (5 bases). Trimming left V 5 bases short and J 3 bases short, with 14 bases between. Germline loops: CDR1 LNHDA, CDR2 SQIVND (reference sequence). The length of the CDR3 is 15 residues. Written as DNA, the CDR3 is TGTGCCAGTAGTGCGGGACTACCCTCCAATCAGCCCCAGCATTTT. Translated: CASSAGLPSNQPQHF.

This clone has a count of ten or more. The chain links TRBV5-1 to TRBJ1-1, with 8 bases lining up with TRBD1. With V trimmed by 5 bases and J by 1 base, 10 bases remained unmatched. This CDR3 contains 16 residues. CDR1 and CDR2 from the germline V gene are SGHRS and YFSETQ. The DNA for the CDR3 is TGCGCCAGCAGTCCACCCGGGACAGGAACGAACACTGAAGCTTTCTTT. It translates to CASSPPGTGTNTEAFF.

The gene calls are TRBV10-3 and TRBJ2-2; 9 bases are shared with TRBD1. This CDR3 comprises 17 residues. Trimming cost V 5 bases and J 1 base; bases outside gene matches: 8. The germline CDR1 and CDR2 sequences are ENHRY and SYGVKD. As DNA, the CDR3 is TGTGCCATCAGTTCGGGACAGGGACATATGAACACCGGGGAGCTGTTTTTT. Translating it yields CAISSGQGHMNTGELFF.

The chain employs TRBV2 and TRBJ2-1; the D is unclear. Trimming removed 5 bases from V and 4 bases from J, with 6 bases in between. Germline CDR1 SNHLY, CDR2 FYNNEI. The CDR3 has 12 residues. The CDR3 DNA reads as TGTGCCAGCAGTCCCGCGTACAATGAGCAGTTCTTC. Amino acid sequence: CASSPAYNEQFF.

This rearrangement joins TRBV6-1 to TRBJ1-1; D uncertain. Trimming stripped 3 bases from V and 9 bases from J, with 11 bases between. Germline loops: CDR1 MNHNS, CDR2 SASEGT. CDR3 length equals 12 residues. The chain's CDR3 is CASSDRHRQAFF. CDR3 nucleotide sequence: TGTGCCAGCAGTGATCGACATCGACAAGCTTTCTTT.

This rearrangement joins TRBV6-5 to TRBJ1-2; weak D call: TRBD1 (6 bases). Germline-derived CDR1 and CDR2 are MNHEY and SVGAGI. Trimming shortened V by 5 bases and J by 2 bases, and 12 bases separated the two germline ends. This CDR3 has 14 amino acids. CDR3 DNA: TGTGCCAGCAGTACCGGACAGATAAACTATGGCTACACCTTC. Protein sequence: CASSTGQINYGYTF.

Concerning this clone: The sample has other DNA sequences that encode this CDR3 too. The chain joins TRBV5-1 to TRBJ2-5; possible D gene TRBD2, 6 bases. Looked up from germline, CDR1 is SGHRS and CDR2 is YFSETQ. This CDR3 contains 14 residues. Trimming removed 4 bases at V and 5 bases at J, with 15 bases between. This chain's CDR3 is CASSASTSRETQYF. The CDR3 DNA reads TGCGCCAGCAGCGCGTCGACTAGTAGGGAGACCCAGTACTTC.

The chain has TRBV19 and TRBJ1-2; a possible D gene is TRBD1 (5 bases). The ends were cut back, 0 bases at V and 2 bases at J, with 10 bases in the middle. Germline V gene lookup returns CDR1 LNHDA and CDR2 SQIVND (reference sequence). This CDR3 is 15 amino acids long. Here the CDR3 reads CASSIEGRVNYGYTF. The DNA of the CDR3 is TGTGCCAGTAGTATAGAAGGCAGGGTGAACTATGGCTACACCTTC.

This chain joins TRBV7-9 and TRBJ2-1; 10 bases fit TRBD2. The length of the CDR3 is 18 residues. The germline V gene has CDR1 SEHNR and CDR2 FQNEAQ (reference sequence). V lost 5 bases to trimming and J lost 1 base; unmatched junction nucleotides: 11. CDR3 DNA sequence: TGTGCCAGCAGCCGACGAACCGGGACTAGCGAGTCCTACAATGAGCAGTTCTTC. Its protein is CASSRRTGTSESYNEQFF.

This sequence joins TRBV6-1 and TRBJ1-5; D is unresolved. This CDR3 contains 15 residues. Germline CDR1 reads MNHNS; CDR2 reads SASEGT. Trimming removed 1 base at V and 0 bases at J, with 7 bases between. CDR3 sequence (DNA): TGTGCCAGCAGTGAAGTGCGAATTAGCAATCAGCCCCAGCATTTT. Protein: CASSEVRISNQPQHF.

Written as DNA, the CDR3 is TGTGCCAGCAGTTTCTCTCCTGACGGAGTTAATCAGCCCCAGCATTTT. Translated: CASSFSPDGVNQPQHF. This chain connects TRBV27 to TRBJ1-5; D unresolved. Looked up from germline, CDR1 is MNHEY and CDR2 is SMNVEV (reference sequence). The CDR3 runs 16 residues. Trimming took off 3 bases at V and 4 bases at J, with 16 bases between the two ends.

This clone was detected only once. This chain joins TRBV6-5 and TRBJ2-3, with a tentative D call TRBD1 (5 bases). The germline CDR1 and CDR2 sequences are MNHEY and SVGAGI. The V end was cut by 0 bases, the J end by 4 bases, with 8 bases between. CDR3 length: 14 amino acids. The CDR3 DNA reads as TGTGCCAGCAGTTACTCGCAGGGTCCAGATACGCAGTATTTT. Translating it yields CASSYSQGPDTQYF.

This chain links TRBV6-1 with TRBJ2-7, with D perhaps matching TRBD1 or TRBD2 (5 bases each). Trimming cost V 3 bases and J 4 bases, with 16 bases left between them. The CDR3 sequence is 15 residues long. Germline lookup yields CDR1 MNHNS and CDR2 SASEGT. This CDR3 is CASSEGVEGRYEQYF. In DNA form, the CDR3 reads TGTGCCAGCAGTGAGGGGGTTGAGGGGCGATACGAGCAGTACTTC.

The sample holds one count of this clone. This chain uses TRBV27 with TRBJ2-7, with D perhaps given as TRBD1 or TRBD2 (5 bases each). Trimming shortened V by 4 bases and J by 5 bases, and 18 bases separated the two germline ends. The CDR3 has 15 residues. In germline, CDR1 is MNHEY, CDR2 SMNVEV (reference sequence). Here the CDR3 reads CASSSPGTSRHEQYF. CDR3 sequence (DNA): TGTGCCAGCAGTTCCCCCGGGACCAGCAGACACGAGCAGTACTTC.

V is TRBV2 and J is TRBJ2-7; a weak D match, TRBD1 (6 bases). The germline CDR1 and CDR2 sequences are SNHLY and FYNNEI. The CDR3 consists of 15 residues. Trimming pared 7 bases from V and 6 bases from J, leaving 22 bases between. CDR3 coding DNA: TGTGCCAGCAACCCCGTACAGGGTACGCTCGGCGAGCAGTACTTC. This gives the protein CASNPVQGTLGEQYF.

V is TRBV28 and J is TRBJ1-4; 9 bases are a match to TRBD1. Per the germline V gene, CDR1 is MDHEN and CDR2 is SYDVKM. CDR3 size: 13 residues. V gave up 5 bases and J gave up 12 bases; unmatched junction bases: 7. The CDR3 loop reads CASSVGQGRELFF. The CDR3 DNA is TGTGCCAGCAGTGTAGGACAGGGGAGGGAACTGTTTTTT.

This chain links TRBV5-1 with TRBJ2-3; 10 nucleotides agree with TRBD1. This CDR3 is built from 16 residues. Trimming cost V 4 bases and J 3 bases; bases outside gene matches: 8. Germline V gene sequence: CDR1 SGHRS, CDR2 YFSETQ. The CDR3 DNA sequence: TGCGCCAGCAGCCCGCCCCGGGACAGGGGTACAGATACGCAGTATTTT. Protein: CASSPPRDRGTDTQYF.

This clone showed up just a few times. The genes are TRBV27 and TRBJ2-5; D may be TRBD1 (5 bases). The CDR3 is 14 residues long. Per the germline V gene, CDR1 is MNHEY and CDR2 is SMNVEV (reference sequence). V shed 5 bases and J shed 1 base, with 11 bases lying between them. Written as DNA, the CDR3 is TGTGCCAGCAGTCAACGGACACTCCAAGAGACCCAGTACTTC. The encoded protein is CASSQRTLQETQYF.

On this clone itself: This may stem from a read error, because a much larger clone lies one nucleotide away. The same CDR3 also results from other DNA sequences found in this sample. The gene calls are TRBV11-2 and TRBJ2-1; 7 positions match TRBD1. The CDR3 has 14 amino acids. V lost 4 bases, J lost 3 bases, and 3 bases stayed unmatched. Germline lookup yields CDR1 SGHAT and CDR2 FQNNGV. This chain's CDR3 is CASSSGQSYNEQFF. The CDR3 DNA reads TGTGCCAGCAGCTCGGGACAGAGCTACAATGAGCAGTTCTTC.

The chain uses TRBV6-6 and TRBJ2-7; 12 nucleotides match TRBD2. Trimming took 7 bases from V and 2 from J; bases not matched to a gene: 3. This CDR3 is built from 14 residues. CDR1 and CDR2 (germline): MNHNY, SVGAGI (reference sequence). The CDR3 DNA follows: TGTGCCAGCACCTGGACTAGCGGGACCTACGAGCAGTACTTC. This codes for CASTWTSGTYEQYF.

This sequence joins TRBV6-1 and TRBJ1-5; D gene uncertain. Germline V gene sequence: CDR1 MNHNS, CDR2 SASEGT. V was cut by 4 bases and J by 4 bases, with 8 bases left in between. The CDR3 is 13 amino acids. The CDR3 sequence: CASSGTENQPQHF. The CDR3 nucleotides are TGTGCCAGCAGTGGGACGGAAAATCAGCCCCAGCATTTT.

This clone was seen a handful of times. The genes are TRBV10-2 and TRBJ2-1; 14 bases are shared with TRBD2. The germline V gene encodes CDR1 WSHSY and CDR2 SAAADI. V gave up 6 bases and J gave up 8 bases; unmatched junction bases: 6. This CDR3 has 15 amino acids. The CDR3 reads CASRPGLAGVDEQFF. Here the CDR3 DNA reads TGCGCCAGCAGACCGGGACTAGCGGGAGTGGATGAGCAGTTCTTC.

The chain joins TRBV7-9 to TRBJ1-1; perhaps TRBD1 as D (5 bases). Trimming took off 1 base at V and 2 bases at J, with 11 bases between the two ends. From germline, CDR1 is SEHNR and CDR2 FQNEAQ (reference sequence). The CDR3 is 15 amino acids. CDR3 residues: CASSLDPGINTEAFF. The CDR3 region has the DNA TGTGCCAGCAGCTTAGATCCAGGGATAAACACTGAAGCTTTCTTT.

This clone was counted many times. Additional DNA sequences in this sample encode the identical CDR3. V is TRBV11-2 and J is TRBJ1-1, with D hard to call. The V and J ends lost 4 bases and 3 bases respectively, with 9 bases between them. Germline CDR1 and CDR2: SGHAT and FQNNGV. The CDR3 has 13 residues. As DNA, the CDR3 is TGTGCCAGCAGCTCTCAACGGGACACTGAAGCTTTCTTT. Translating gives CASSSQRDTEAFF.

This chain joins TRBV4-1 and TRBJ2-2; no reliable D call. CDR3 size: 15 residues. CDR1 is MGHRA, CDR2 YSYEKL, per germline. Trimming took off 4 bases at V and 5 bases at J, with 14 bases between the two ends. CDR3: CASSLLPGETGELFF. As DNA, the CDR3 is TGCGCCAGCAGCCTCCTGCCGGGCGAAACCGGGGAGCTGTTTTTT.

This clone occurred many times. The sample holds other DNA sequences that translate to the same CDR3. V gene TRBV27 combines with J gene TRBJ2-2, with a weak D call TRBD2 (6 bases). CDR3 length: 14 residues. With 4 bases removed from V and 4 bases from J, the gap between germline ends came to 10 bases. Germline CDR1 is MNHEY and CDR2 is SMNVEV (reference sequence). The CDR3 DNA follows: TGTGCCAGCAGTTCGGGACTTGGCACCGGGGAGCTGTTTTTT. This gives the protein CASSSGLGTGELFF.

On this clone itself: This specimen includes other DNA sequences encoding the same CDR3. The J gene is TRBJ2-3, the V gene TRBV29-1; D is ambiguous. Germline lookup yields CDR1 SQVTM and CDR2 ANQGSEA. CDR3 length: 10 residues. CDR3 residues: CSASTDTQYF. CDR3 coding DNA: TGCAGTGCTAGCACAGATACGCAGTATTTT.

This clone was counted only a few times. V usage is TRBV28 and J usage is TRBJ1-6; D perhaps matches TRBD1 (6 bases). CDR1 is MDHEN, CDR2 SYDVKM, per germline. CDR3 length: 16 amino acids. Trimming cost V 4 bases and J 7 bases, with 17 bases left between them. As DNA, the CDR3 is TGTGCCAGCAGTTACCCACAGGGAGCAGTGAATTCACCCCTCCACTTT. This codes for CASSYPQGAVNSPLHF.

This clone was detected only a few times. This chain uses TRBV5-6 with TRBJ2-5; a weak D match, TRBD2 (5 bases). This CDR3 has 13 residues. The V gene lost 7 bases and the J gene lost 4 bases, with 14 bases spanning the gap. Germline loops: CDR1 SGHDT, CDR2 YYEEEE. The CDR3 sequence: CASAIFRGETQYF. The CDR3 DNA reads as TGTGCCAGCGCCATCTTTCGGGGAGAGACCCAGTACTTC.

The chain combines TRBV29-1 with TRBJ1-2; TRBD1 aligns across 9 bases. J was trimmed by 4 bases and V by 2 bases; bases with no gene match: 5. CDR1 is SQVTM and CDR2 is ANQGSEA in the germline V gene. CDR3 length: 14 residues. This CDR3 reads CSVESDRGGYGYTF. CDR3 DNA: TGCAGCGTTGAATCGGACAGGGGCGGCTATGGCTACACCTTC. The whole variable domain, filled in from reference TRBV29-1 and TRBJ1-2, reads SAVISQKPSRDICQRGTSLTIQCQVDSQVTMMFWYRQQPGQSLTLIATANQGSEATYESGFVIDKFPISRPNLTFSTLTVSNMSPEDSSIYLCSVESDRGGYGYTFGSGTRLTVV.